This entry concerns a single T cell receptor beta chain. Its cognate antigen is unknown. This entry belongs to a study of CD8+ T cells in alopecia areata. Across the study: Treated patients were given 5 to 10 mg oral tofacitinib twice daily. Tofacitinib continued for 6 to 18 months and was then withheld for 6 months. Findings of the study overall: Scalp lesions, especially in alopecia totalis/universalis, had higher clonality than normal scalp.

Sequencing relied on a cDNA template that was reverse transcribed from extracted RNA. The repertoire was sequenced with immunoSEQ multiplex PCR; TCRdb's copy has only in-frame clones and lacks some. Here the sample spans 87,000 or so clones, about 71% being singletons. Treatment given: oral pan-JAK inhibitor, 5-10 mg twice daily. This material consisted of CD8+ T cells sorted from blood, taken at week 44, from a patient treated with tofacitinib. This TCR derives from a human donor with alopecia areata.

In DNA form, the CDR3 reads TGTGCCAGCAGCTTAGGGAGTAGTCTACTGGAGCCCCAGCATTTT. Its translation is CASSLGSSLLEPQHF. The chain joins TRBV11-2 to TRBJ1-5; D is unclear. The CDR3 has 15 amino acids. The germline V and J ends were trimmed by 1 base and 8 bases, with 15 bases remaining between them. Germline V gives CDR1 SGHAT, CDR2 FQNNGV.